Presented here are 3 T cell receptor beta chains from one specimen sequenced in a study of shared clonotypes between healthy human individuals. Profiled with immunoSEQ multiplex PCR; TCRdb holds only in-frame clones, not every one. The top ten clones hold 0.45% of a sample with approximately 1.5 million clones, 95% to 99% of them seen once. The specimen sequenced was naive CD4+ T cells sorted from blood. Indicated subset: CD45RA+ positively selected. These TCRs come from a man aged 25-45 years in good health.

The chain recombines TRBV5-1 with TRBJ2-7; D not resolved. The germline CDR1 and CDR2 sequences are SGHRS and YFSETQ. The CDR3 covers 14 residues. Trimming took 0 bases from V and 4 from J, leaving 11 bases between them. In nucleotides, the CDR3 is TGCGCCAGCAGCTTGGGGTCCTCTCCATACGAGCAGTACTTC. This encodes CASSLGSSPYEQYF. The complete variable domain, with remaining parts taken from reference TRBV5-1 and TRBJ2-7, reads KAGVTQTPRYLIKTRGQQVTLSCSPISGHRSVSWYQQTPGQGLQFLFEYFSETQRNKGNFPGRFSGRQFSNSRSEMNVSTLELGDSALYLCASSLGSSPYEQYFGPGTRLTVT.

This sequence joins TRBV7-2 and TRBJ2-7; 12 nucleotides align to TRBD1. With 5 bases clipped from V and 2 bases from J, the junction kept 16 bases outside the gene matches. The germline gives CDR1 SGHTA, CDR2 FQGNSA. The CDR3 sequence is 19 residues long. CDR3 region: CASSRTGQGAKVNTYEQYF. CDR3 bases: TGTGCCAGCAGCCGAACGGGACAGGGGGCTAAGGTTAATACCTACGAGCAGTACTTC.

The chain carries TRBV5-1 and TRBJ2-1; D may correspond to TRBD1 or TRBD2 (5 bases each). Germline CDR1 and CDR2: SGHRS and YFSETQ. This CDR3 has 14 residues. V lost 4 bases, J lost 2 bases, and 10 bases lay in between. CDR3 in amino acids: CASSEGYPYNEQFF. For the CDR3, the DNA is TGCGCCAGCAGCGAGGGGTACCCCTACAATGAGCAGTTCTTC.